These T cell receptor beta chains were read from a single sample in a study of blood T cells in healthy people across ages. One entry per CDR3 protein, called by TCRdb with MiXCR from the 5' RACE reads. The profile shows about 1.5 million distinct CDR3 sequences, approximately 39% of them singletons. Sequencing used blood. The receptors here all came from a young woman in good health. The CDR3 runs from the conserved cysteine through the conserved F or W. The D gene is left open where the match is weak. Expanded clones are given a class, and other clones once, few, many or no size at all.

abundance	v_gene	d_gene	j_gene	CDR3aa	CDR3nt
NA	TRBV9	NA	TRBJ2-5	CASSVVDQGPETQYF	TGTGCCAGCAGCGTAGTCGACCAAGGACCAGAGACCCAGTACTTC
NA	TRBV4-1	NA	TRBJ2-5	CANSQWTLETQYF	TGCGCCAACAGCCAGTGGACACTGGAGACCCAGTACTTC
NA	TRBV18	NA	TRBJ2-1	CASSPPTEIYNEQFF	TGTGCCAGCTCACCACCGACAGAAATTTACAATGAGCAGTTCTTC
NA	TRBV7-4	TRBD2	TRBJ2-1	CASSRTSGGFSHEQFF	TGTGCCAGCAGCAGAACTAGCGGGGGGTTTAGTCATGAGCAGTTCTTC
NA	TRBV5-1	TRBD1	TRBJ2-2	CASSLEPQGSNTGELFF	TGCGCCAGCAGCTTGGAACCACAGGGGTCGAACACCGGGGAGCTGTTTTTT
few	TRBV20-1	NA	TRBJ2-7	CSAGQRYEQYF	TGCAGTGCTGGCCAGAGATACGAGCAGTACTTC
NA	TRBV4-2	TRBD2	TRBJ2-1	CASSGAGRVYNEQFF	TGTGCCAGCAGTGGGGCCGGGAGGGTTTACAATGAGCAGTTCTTC
NA	TRBV20-1	NA	TRBJ2-7	CSGEGGTYEQYF	TGCAGTGGTGAGGGGGGGACCTACGAGCAGTACTTC
NA	TRBV28	TRBD2	TRBJ2-1	CASDVRWREIYNEQFF	TGTGCCAGCGACGTCAGGTGGCGGGAGATCTACAATGAGCAGTTCTTC
once	TRBV27	TRBD2	TRBJ2-1	CASSHPLAGGRHNEQFF	TGTGCCAGCAGTCACCCCTTAGCGGGAGGGAGGCACAATGAGCAGTTCTTC
NA	TRBV7-2	NA	TRBJ1-1	CASSRVQREAFF	TGTGCCAGCAGCCGTGTACAGCGGGAAGCTTTCTTT
NA	TRBV4-1	NA	TRBJ2-7	CASSQISGTPTSYEQYF	TGCGCCAGCAGCCAAATATCCGGTACACCCACCTCCTACGAGCAGTACTTC
few	TRBV25-1	NA	TRBJ1-2	CATKEANYGYTF	TGTGCCACCAAGGAAGCTAACTATGGCTACACCTTC
NA	TRBV11-2	TRBD2	TRBJ2-2	CASSFLAGVNTGELFF	TGTGCCAGCAGCTTTCTAGCGGGGGTGAACACCGGGGAGCTGTTTTTT
NA	TRBV15	TRBD1	TRBJ1-2	CATSRVDLLDRGDYGYTF	TGTGCCACCAGCAGAGTCGACCTACTTGACAGGGGGGACTATGGCTACACCTTC
NA	TRBV5-4	TRBD1	TRBJ1-1	CASTRTGSNHGAFF	TGTGCCAGCACCCGGACAGGGTCTAACCATGGGGCTTTCTTT